The present T cell receptor (beta chain) was sequenced within a study of T-cell reconstitution after alpha-beta-depleted transplantation in children. The CDR3 consists of 15 residues. J gave up 1 base and V 5 bases, and 4 bases lay outside the gene matches. Library preparation (for TCRbeta) was performed with unique molecular identifiers. TCRdb passed the PCR reads through MiXCR, listing each CDR3 protein once. The sample records approximately 490,000 distinct CDR3 sequences, around 13% being singletons. The TCR originated in a human donor who donated a stem cell graft to a child with combined immunodeficiency. The rearrangement links TRBV12-3 or TRBV12-4 to TRBJ1-5, with 8 bases that match TRBD1. The sequenced sample was PBMCs from the stem cell graft donor, obtained from the stem cell graft. The CDR3 coding sequence is TGTGCCAGCAGTCGACAGGGGTTAAGCAATCAGCCCCAGCATTTT. It specifies CASSRQGLSNQPQHF.